This paragraph covers one T cell receptor (beta chain) sequence. Profiled with immunoSEQ multiplex PCR; TCRdb holds only in-frame clones, not every one. This sample has around 42,000 clones, with 91% found just once. This entry comes from a study of T cell changes during pregnancy in multiple sclerosis. CDR3 length equals 14 residues. Per germline, CDR1 SGHDT and CDR2 YYEEEE. The V gene lost 4 bases and the J gene lost 7 bases, with 15 bases spanning the gap. This sample comprised CD4+ T cells from peripheral blood mononuclear cells, obtained in the second trimester of pregnancy. This sequence was found in a female donor in good health, enrolled as a control in a pregnancy study. This chain uses TRBV5-6 with TRBJ1-5, with D possibly matching TRBD1 (6 bases). The CDR3 nucleotides read TGTGCCAGCAGCCAGAACAGGGTGCGACAGCCCCAGCATTTT. Its translation is CASSQNRVRQPQHF.